This T cell receptor (beta chain) is from a study of blood T cell repertoires in COVID-19. Looking at the study overall: Material from acute and convalescent COVID-19 was sourced from the United States, Italy and Spain. PBMCs, B-cell-depleted T cells, or T cells were the source of the cDNA or gDNA that made up the material.

In the authors' workflow: For nucleated cells, counts were estimated from reference gene primer amplification. Profiled with immunoSEQ multiplex PCR; TCRdb holds only in-frame clones, not every one. The D gene and trimming were derived from the DNA, and the V and J assignments and clone size from that table. This sample has fewer than 90,000 clones, with around nine tenths found just once. Sequencing used peripheral blood. This receptor was obtained from a man aged 50 to 60 with active or convalescent COVID-19.

CDR3 amino acids: CASRPGTGAYEQYF. CDR3 coding DNA: TGTGCCAGCAGACCCGGGACAGGGGCCTACGAGCAGTACTTC. The rearrangement uses TRBV7-2 and TRBJ2-7, with 10 bases identical to TRBD1. CDR3 size: 14 residues. Germline CDR1 reads SGHTA; CDR2 reads FQGNSA. With V trimmed by 6 bases and J by 2 bases, 4 bases remained unmatched.